This TCR beta chain was profiled in a study of T cell responses to AZD1222 COVID-19 vaccine. The protocol was immunoSEQ multiplex PCR, while the TCRdb copy is restricted to in-frame clones and leaves out a portion. The data hold 130,000 or so clones, with around 89% observed a single time. For this clone: Its antigen is unknown.

General observations from the study: The donors showed a predominance of white British ancestry and of females, with possible underestimation of clonal diversity.

V shed 4 bases, J shed 2 bases, and the junction held 6 bases outside the gene matches. The CDR3 runs to 17 residues. Germline-derived CDR1 and CDR2 are LNHDA and SQIVND (reference sequence). This chain connects TRBV19 to TRBJ2-5; TRBD2 matches at 14 bases. Sequencing used peripheral blood, obtained 28 days after the second AZD1222 dose. The sequence was obtained from an adult who received the AZD1222 COVID-19 vaccine. DNA of the CDR3: TGTGCCAGTAGTAGAGGCGGGACTAGCGGGGGACAAGAGACCCAGTACTTC. This encodes CASSRGGTSGGQETQYF.